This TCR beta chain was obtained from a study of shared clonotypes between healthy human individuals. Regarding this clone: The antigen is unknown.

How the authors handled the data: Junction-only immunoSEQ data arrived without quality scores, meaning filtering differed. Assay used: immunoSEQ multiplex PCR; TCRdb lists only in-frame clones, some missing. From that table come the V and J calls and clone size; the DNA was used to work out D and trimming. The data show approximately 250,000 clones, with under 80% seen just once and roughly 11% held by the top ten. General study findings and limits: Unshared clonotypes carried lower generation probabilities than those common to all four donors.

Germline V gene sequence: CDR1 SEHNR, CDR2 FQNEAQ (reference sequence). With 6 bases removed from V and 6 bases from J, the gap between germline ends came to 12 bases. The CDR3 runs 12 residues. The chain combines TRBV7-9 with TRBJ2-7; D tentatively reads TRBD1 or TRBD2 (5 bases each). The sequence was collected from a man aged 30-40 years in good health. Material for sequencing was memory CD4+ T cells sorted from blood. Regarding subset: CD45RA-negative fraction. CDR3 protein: CASRRGVTEQYF. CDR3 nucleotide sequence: TGTGCCAGCAGACGAGGGGTGACCGAGCAGTACTTC.